This TCR beta chain stems from a study of early T cells in non-severe SARS-CoV-2 infection. Looking at the study overall: The sequenced material was bulk RNA from unsorted whole blood, and its chains were unpaired. Study-wide points: The study's VDJdb matching favored anti-spike CD8 responses and missed private and CD4 specificities.

Germline CDR1 and CDR2: SGHVS and FNYEAQ. The CDR3 extends over 15 amino acids. V lost 1 base and J lost 0, with 7 bases in between. This clonotype has at least ten counts. The target antigen is unknown. Unique molecular identifier tags were affixed to discrete cDNA molecules. MiXCR, run by TCRdb on the 5' RACE reads, gives a single entry per CDR3 protein. The sample lists some 62,000 distinct CDR3 sequences, roughly 9% occurring once. The clonotype was recovered from an adult who was a healthcare worker with PCR-confirmed SARS-CoV-2 infection or an uninfected control (not recorded which). The J gene is TRBJ2-1, the V gene TRBV7-6; D gene unclear. Here the sequenced sample was whole blood, taken at baseline. This chain's CDR3 is CASSLEPSSYNEQFF. DNA for the CDR3: TGTGCCAGCAGCTTAGAGCCGAGCTCCTACAATGAGCAGTTCTTC.